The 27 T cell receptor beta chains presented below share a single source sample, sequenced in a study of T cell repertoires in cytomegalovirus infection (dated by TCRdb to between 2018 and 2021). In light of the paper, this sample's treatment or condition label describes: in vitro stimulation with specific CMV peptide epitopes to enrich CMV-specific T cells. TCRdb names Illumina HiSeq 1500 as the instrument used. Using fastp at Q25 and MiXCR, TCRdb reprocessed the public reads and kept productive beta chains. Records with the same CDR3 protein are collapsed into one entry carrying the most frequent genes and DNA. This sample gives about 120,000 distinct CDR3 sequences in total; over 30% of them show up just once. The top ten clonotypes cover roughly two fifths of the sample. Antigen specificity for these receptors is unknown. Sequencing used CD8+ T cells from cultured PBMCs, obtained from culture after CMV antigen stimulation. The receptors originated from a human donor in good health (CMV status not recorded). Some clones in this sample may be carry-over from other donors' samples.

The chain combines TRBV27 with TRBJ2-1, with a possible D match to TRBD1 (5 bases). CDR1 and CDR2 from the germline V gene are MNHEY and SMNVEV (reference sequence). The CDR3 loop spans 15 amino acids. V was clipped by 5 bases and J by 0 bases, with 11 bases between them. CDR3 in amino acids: CASSIQESSYNEQFF. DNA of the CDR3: TGTGCCAGCAGTATACAGGAGAGCTCCTACAATGAGCAGTTCTTC.

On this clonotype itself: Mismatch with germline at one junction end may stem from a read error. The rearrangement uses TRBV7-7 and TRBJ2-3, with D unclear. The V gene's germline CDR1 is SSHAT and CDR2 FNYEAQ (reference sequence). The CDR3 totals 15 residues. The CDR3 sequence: CASSLGEGSTDTQYF. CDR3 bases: TGTGCTAGCAGCTTAGGAGAAGGCAGCACAGATACGCAGTATTTT.

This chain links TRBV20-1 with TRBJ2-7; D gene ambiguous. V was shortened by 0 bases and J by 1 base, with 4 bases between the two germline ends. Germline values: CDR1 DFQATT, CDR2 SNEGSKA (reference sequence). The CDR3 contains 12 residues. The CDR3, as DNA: TGCAGTGCTAGAGAACGGTCCTACGAGCAGTACTTC. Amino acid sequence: CSARERSYEQYF.

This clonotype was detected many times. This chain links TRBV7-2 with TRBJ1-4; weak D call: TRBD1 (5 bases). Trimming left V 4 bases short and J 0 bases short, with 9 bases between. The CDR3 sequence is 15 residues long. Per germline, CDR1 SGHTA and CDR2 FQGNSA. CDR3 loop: CASSSGPATNEKLFF. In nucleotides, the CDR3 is TGTGCCAGCAGCTCAGGGCCCGCAACTAATGAAAAACTGTTTTTT.

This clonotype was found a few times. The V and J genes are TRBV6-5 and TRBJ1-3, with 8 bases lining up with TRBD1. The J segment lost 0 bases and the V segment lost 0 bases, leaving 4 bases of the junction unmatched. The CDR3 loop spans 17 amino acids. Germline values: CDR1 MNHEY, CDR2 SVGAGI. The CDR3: CASSYSKQGASGNTIYF. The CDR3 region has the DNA TGTGCCAGCAGTTACTCGAAGCAGGGGGCCTCTGGAAACACCATATATTTT.

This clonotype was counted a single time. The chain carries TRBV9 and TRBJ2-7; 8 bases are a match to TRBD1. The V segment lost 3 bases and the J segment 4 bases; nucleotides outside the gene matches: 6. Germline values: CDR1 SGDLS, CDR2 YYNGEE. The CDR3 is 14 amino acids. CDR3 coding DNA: TGTGCCAGCAGCGCCCGGACAGGGCCGTACGAGCAGTACTTC. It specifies CASSARTGPYEQYF.

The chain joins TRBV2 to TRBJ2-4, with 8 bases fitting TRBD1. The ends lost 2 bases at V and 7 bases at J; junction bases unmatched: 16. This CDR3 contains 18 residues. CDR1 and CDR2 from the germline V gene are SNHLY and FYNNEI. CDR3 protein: CASSEWVTTGGSWNIQYF. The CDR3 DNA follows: TGTGCCAGCAGTGAATGGGTAACCACAGGGGGGTCTTGGAACATTCAGTACTTC. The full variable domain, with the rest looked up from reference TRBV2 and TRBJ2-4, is EPEVTQTPSHQVTQMGQEVILRCVPISNHLYFYWYRQILGQKVEFLVSFYNNEISEKSEIFDDQFSVERPDGSNFTLKIRSTKLEDSAMYFCASSEWVTTGGSWNIQYFGAGTRLSVL.

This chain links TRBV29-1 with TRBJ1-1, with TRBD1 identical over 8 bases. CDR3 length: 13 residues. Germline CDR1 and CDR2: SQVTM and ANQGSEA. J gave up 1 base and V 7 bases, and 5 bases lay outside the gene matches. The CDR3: CSATGQGNTEAFF. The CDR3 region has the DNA TGCAGCGCCACTGGACAGGGGAACACTGAAGCTTTCTTT.

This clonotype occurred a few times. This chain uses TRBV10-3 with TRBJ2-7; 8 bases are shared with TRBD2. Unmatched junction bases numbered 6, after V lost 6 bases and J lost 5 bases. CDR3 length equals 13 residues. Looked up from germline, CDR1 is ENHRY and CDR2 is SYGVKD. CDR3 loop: CAIRGAGANEQYF. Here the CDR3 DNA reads TGTGCCATCAGGGGAGCGGGGGCCAACGAGCAGTACTTC.

CDR3 residues: CASSPEYGKLTVGNSPLHF. The DNA for the CDR3 is TGTGCCAGCAGTCCCGAATACGGCAAACTGACAGTTGGTAATTCACCCCTCCACTTT. This rearrangement joins TRBV6-6 to TRBJ1-6; tentatively, D is TRBD1 (5 bases). The length of the CDR3 is 19 residues. CDR1 MNHNY and CDR2 SVGAGI come from the germline V gene (reference sequence). With 5 bases removed from V and 6 bases from J, the gap between germline ends came to 26 bases.

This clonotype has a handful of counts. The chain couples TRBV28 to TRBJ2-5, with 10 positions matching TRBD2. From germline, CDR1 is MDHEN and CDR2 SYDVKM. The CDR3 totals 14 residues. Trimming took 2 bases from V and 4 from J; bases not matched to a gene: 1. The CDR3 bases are TGTGCCAGCAGTTTAGGGACTAGCGCAGAGACCCAGTACTTC. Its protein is CASSLGTSAETQYF.

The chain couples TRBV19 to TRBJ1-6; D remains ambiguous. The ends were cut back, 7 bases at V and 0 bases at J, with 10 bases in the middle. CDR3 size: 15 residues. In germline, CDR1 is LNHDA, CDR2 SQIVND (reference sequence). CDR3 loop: CASKAATSYNSPLHF. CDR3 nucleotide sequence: TGTGCCAGTAAGGCAGCCACCTCCTATAATTCACCCCTCCACTTT. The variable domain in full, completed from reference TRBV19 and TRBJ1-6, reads DGGITQSPKYLFRKEGQNVTLSCEQNLNHDAMYWYRQDPGQGLRLIYYSQIVNDFQKGDIAEGYSVSREKKESFPLTVTSAQKNPTAFYLCASKAATSYNSPLHFGNGTRLTVT.

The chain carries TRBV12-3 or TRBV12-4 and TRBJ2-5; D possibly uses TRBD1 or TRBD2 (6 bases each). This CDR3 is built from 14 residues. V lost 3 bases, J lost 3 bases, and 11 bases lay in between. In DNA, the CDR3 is TGTGCCAGCAGTTTCCGGGGGCCCAAAGAGACCCAGTACTTC. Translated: CASSFRGPKETQYF.

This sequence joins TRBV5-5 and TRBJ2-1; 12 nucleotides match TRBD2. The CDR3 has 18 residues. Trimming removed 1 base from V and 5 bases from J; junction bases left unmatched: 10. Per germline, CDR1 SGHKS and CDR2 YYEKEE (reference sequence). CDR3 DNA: TGTGCCAGCAGCTTGATTCCCCTTCTAGCGGGGGGGGACAATGAGCAGTTCTTC. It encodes CASSLIPLLAGGDNEQFF. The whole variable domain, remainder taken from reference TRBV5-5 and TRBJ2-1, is DAGVTQSPTHLIKTRGQQVTLRCSPISGHKSVSWYQQVLGQGPQFIFQYYEKEERGRGNFPDRFSARQFPNYSSELNVNALLLGDSALYLCASSLIPLLAGGDNEQFFGPGTRLTVL.

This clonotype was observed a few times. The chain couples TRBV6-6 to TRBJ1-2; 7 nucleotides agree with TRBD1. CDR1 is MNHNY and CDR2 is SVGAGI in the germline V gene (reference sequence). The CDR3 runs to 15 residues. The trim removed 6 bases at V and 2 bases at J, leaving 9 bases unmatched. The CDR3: CASSLGQAFNYGYTF. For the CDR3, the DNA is TGTGCCAGCAGCCTCGGACAGGCGTTCAACTATGGCTACACCTTC.

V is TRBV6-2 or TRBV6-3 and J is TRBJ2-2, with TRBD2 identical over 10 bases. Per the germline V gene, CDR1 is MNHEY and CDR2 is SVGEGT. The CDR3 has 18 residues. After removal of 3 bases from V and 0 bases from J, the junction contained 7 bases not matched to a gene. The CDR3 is CASSYELAGVPNTGELFF. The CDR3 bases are TGTGCCAGCAGTTATGAGCTAGCGGGGGTCCCGAACACCGGGGAGCTGTTTTTT.

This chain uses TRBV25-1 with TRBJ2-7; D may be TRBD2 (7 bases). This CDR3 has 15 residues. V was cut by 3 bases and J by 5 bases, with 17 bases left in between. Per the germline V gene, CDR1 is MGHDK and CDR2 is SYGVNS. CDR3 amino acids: CASSELLGGGHEQYF. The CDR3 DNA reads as TGTGCCAGCAGTGAGTTGTTGGGGGGGGGCCACGAGCAGTACTTC.

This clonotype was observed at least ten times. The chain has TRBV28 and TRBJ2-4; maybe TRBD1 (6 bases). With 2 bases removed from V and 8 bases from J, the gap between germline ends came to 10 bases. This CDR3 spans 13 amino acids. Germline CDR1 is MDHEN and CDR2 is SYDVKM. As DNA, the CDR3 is TGTGCCAGCAGTTTACCGGGACATGACATTCAGTACTTC. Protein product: CASSLPGHDIQYF.

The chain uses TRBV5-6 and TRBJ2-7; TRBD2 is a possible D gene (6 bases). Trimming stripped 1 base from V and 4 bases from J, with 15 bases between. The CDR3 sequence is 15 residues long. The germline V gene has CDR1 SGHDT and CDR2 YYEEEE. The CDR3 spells CASSLNSGAYYEQYF. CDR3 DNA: TGTGCCAGCAGCTTGAATTCGGGAGCCTATTACGAGCAGTACTTC. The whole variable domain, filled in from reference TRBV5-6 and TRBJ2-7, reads DAGVTQSPTHLIKTRGQQVTLRCSPKSGHDTVSWYQQALGQGPQFIFQYYEEEERQRGNFPDRFSGHQFPNYSSELNVNALLLGDSALYLCASSLNSGAYYEQYFGPGTRLTVT.

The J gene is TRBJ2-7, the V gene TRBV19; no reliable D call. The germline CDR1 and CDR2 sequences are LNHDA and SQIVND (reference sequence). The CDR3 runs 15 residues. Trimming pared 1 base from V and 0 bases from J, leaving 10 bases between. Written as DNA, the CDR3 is TGTGCCAGTAGTATAGTGGGCGAGAGCTCCTACGAGCAGTACTTC. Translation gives CASSIVGESSYEQYF.

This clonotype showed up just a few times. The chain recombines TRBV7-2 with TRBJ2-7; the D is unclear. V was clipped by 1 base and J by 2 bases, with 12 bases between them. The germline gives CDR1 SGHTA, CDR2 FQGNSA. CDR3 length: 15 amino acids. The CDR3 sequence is CASSLGAGPPYEQYF. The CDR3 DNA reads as TGTGCCAGCAGCTTAGGGGCTGGACCGCCCTACGAGCAGTACTTC.

CDR3 nucleotides: TGTGCCAGCAGTTTAAGTTCTCGCTCCTATGGCTACACCTTC. Translated, it gives CASSLSSRSYGYTF. The V and J genes are TRBV12-3 or TRBV12-4 and TRBJ1-2, with D unclear. The CDR3 extends over 14 amino acids. Trimming left V 2 bases short and J 4 bases short, with 11 bases between.

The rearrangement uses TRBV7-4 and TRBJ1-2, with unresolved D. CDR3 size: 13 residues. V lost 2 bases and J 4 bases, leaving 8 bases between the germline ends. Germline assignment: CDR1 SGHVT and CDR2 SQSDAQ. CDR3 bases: TGTGCCAGCAGCTTACCCTTGGGCTATGGCTACACCTTC. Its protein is CASSLPLGYGYTF. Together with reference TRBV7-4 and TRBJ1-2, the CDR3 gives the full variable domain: GAGVSQSPRYKVAKRGRDVALRCDSISGHVTLYWYRQTLGQGSEVLTYSQSDAQRDKSGRPSGRFSAERPERSVSTLKIQRTEQGDSAVYLCASSLPLGYGYTFGSGTRLTVV.

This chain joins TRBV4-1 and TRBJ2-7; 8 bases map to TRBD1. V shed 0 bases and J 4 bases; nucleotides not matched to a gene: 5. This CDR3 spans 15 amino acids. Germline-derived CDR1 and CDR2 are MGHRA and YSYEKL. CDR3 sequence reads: CASSQDRGLGYEQYF. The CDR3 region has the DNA TGCGCCAGCAGCCAAGACAGGGGGCTTGGGTACGAGCAGTACTTC.

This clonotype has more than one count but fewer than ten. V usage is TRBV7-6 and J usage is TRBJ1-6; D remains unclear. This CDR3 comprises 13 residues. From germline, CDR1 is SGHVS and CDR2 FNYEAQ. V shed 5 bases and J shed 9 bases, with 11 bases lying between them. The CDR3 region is CASSERAGSPLHF. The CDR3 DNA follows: TGTGCCAGCAGCGAAAGGGCGGGTTCACCCCTCCACTTT.

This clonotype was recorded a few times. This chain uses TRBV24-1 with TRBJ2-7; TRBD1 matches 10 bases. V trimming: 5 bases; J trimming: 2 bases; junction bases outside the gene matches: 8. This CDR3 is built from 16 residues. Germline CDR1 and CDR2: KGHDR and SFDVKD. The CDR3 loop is CATSVPTGQGTYEQYF. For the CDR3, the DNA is TGTGCCACCAGTGTCCCTACGGGACAGGGGACCTACGAGCAGTACTTC.

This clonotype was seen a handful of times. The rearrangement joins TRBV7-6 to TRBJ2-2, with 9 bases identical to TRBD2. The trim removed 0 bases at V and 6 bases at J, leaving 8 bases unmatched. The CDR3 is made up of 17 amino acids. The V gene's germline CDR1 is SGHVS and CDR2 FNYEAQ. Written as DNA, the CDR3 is TGTGCCAGCAGCTTAGCGCCGGAGACTAGCGGTCCCGGGGAGCTGTTTTTT. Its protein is CASSLAPETSGPGELFF.